A single T cell receptor beta chain is shown here with its context. Here immunoSEQ multiplex PCR was the method, and the copy in TCRdb shows in-frame clones only, minus some. This sample has some 270,000 clones, with roughly nine tenths found just once. The sample comes from a study of blood T cell repertoires in COVID-19. Whole-study context: In each case, the material was cDNA or gDNA derived from T cells, B-cell-depleted T cells, or PBMCs.

V lost 4 bases and J lost 0; bases outside the gene matches: 4. Germline V gives CDR1 SNHLY, CDR2 FYNNEI. This CDR3 comprises 16 residues. The gene calls are TRBV2 and TRBJ2-1; TRBD2 agrees at 9 bases. The sample taken for sequencing was peripheral blood. This sequence originates from a woman between 35 and 50 years old who had recovered from COVID-19. For the CDR3, the DNA is TGTGCCAGCAGTGTCCTAGCGGGGAGCTCCTACAATGAGCAGTTCTTC. Protein: CASSVLAGSSYNEQFF.